What follows are 12 T cell receptor beta chains derived from one specimen sequenced in a study of blood T cell repertoires in COVID-19. Assay used: immunoSEQ multiplex PCR; TCRdb lists only in-frame clones, some missing. The repertoire includes some 350,000 clones, 70% to 90% of them detected once, and 3% sits in the top ten. Sequencing was performed on peripheral blood. Every receptor here comes from a human donor in a cohort sampled during active COVID-19.

This chain joins TRBV5-1 and TRBJ2-5; 15 bases map to TRBD2. With 3 bases clipped from V and 4 bases from J, the junction kept 7 bases outside the gene matches. Per germline, CDR1 SGHRS and CDR2 YFSETQ. This CDR3 region has 17 residues. As DNA, the CDR3 is TGCGCCAGCAGCTCTGGACTAGCGGGAGGGCCTCGAGAGACCCAGTACTTC. Protein sequence: CASSSGLAGGPRETQYF.

This clone has only a few counts. This chain connects TRBV3-1 (or the pseudogene TRBV3-2) to TRBJ1-1; tentatively, D is TRBD1 (5 bases). The CDR3 is 14 amino acids. Germline CDR1 reads LGHDT; CDR2 reads YNNKEL (reference sequence). V shed 5 bases and J shed 1 base, with 11 bases lying between them. The DNA for the CDR3 is TGTGCCAGCAGCTGGGGGGGAGAGAACACTGAAGCTTTCTTT. Translating it yields CASSWGGENTEAFF.

The chain has TRBV28 and TRBJ2-1; TRBD2 might be the D (7 bases). Trimming cost V 5 bases and J 7 bases, with 18 bases left between them. Germline CDR1 MDHEN, CDR2 SYDVKM. CDR3 size: 15 residues. The CDR3 DNA reads TGTGCCAGCAGTAGACGGGGAGGGGGTGGTAATGAGCAGTTCTTC. This translates into CASSRRGGGGNEQFF.

This chain connects TRBV5-6 to TRBJ1-1; no definite D call. The CDR3 covers 14 residues. Germline CDR1 SGHDT, CDR2 YYEEEE. V was cut by 3 bases and J by 0 bases, with 9 bases left in between. The CDR3 nucleotides are TGTGCCAGCAGCTCCCCTTACATGAACACTGAAGCTTTCTTT. Its translation is CASSSPYMNTEAFF.

This clone showed up just once. The CDR3 coding sequence is TGTGCCACCAGTGACCCGACAGGAAATGGCTACACCTTC. It codes for CATSDPTGNGYTF. The chain joins TRBV24-1 to TRBJ1-2; D is perhaps TRBD1 (6 bases). CDR3 size: 13 residues. The germline CDR1 and CDR2 sequences are KGHDR and SFDVKD. V was clipped by 4 bases and J by 6 bases, with 11 bases between them.

This clone was detected once. This chain joins TRBV7-9 and TRBJ2-1, with 11 bases aligning to TRBD2. This CDR3 contains 18 residues. Germline values: CDR1 SEHNR, CDR2 FQNEAQ (reference sequence). The J segment lost 9 bases and the V segment lost 5 bases, leaving 18 bases of the junction unmatched. The DNA for the CDR3 is TGTGCCAGCAGCCAAACCGCTGGGCTAGCGGGGGGAGTGGGTGAGCAGTTCTTC. Translating gives CASSQTAGLAGGVGEQFF.

This chain connects TRBV29-1 to TRBJ2-3, with 14 nucleotides matching TRBD2. CDR3 length equals 13 residues. The germline V gene encodes CDR1 SQVTM and CDR2 ANQGSEA. V trimming: 7 bases; J trimming: 6 bases; junction bases outside the gene matches: 3. The CDR3 sequence: CSDRTSGGDTQYF. The CDR3 region has the DNA TGCAGCGACAGGACTAGCGGGGGGGATACGCAGTATTTT.

The V call is TRBV4-1, the J call TRBJ1-2; D ambiguous. V was clipped by 0 bases and J by 5 bases, with 10 bases between them. Germline CDR1 and CDR2: MGHRA and YSYEKL. The CDR3 loop spans 14 amino acids. CDR3 bases: TGCGCCAGCAGCCAAGAAGCCTCGGGGTATGGCTACACCTTC. This codes for CASSQEASGYGYTF.

This clone was counted between two and nine times. The chain is built from TRBV10-3 and TRBJ2-2; weak D call: TRBD2 (5 bases). Germline V gene lookup returns CDR1 ENHRY and CDR2 SYGVKD. Deletions cut 8 bases from V and 6 bases from J, with 13 bases between. This CDR3 has 13 amino acids. Written as DNA, the CDR3 is TGTGCCATCGCTGCCGAGAGGGCCGGGGAGCTGTTTTTT. Translation: CAIAAERAGELFF.

This sequence joins TRBV7-4 and TRBJ1-5; D may be TRBD1 (5 bases). V lost 2 bases and J lost 4, with 6 bases in between. The CDR3 has 13 residues. Germline values: CDR1 SGHVT, CDR2 SQSDAQ. The CDR3 sequence: CASSLKGNQPQHF. CDR3 nucleotide sequence: TGTGCCAGCAGCTTAAAGGGGAATCAGCCCCAGCATTTT.

This clone was counted a single time. The chain has TRBV30 and TRBJ2-6; 8 bases line up with TRBD1. In germline, CDR1 is GTSNPN, CDR2 SVGIG (reference sequence). The CDR3 has 15 residues. V shed 2 bases and J 4 bases; nucleotides not matched to a gene: 4. This chain's CDR3 is CAWSPGGLGANVLTF. The DNA of the CDR3 is TGTGCCTGGAGTCCAGGGGGCTTGGGGGCCAACGTCCTGACTTTC.

V gene TRBV9 combines with J gene TRBJ2-1; perhaps TRBD2 as D (5 bases). Germline V gene sequence: CDR1 SGDLS, CDR2 YYNGEE. The CDR3 sequence is 16 residues long. V shed 0 bases and J shed 8 bases, with 18 bases lying between them. The DNA for the CDR3 is TGTGCCAGCAGCGTAGGAGGAGGTTTCTTCGTCGATGAGCAGTTCTTC. Its translation is CASSVGGGFFVDEQFF.